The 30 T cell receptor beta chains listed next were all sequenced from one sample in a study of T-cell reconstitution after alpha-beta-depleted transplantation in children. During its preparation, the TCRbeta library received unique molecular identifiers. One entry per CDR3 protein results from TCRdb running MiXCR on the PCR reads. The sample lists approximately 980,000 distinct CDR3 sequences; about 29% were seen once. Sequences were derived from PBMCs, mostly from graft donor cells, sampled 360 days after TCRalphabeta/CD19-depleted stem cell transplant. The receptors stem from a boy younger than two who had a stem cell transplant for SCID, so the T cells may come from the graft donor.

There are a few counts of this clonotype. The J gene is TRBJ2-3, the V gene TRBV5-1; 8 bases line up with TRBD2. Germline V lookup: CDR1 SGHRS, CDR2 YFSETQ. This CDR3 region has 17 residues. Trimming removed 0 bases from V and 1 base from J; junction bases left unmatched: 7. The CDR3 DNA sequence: TGCGCCAGCAGCTTGGCCGAGGGCGGGGGGCGCACAGATACGCAGTATTTT. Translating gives CASSLAEGGGRTDTQYF.

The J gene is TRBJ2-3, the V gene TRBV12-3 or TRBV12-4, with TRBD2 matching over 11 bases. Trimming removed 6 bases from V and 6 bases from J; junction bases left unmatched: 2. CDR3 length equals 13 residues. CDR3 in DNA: TGTGCCAGCAGACGGACTAGCGGGGATACGCAGTATTTT. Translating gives CASRRTSGDTQYF.

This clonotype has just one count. The CDR3 here is CASSLEAGGRMETQYF. The DNA for the CDR3 is TGTGCCAGCAGCTTGGAAGCGGGGGGGCGAATGGAGACCCAGTACTTC. The rearrangement uses TRBV21-1 and TRBJ2-5; the DNA was not used to check the table's D call, TRBD2. TRBV21-1 is a known pseudogene. The CDR3 is made up of 16 amino acids.

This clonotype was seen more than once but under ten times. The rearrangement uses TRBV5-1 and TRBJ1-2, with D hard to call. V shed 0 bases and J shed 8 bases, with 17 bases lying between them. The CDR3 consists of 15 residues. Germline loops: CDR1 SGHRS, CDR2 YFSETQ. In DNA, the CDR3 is TGCGCCAGCAGCTTGGAGCCTCTCTGTATGTGCGGCTACACCTTC. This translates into CASSLEPLCMCGYTF.

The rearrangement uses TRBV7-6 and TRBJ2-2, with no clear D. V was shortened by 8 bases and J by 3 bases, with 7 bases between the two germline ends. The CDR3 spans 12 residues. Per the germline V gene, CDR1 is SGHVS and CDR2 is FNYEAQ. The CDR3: CASAEHTGELFF. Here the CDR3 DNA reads TGTGCCAGCGCAGAGCACACCGGGGAGCTGTTTTTT.

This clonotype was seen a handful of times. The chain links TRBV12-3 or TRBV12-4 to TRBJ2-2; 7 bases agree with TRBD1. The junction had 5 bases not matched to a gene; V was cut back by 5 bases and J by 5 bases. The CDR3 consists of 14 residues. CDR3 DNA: TGTGCCAGCAGTCAAAACAGGGGAACCGGGGAGCTGTTTTTT. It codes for CASSQNRGTGELFF.

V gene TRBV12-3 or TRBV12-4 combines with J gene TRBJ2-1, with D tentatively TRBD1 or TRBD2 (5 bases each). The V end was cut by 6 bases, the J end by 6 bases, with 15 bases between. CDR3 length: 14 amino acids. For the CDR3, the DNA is TGTGCCAGCAGCGGGACGGAAAACTTCAATGAGCAGTTCTTC. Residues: CASSGTENFNEQFF.

This chain's CDR3 is CASLRPPNTEAFF. As DNA, the CDR3 is TGTGCCAGCCTGAGGCCGCCGAACACTGAAGCTTTCTTT. The chain couples TRBV27 to TRBJ1-1; D gene ambiguous. The V and J ends lost 8 bases and 1 base respectively, with 11 bases between them. There are 13 residues in the CDR3. Germline assignment: CDR1 MNHEY and CDR2 SMNVEV (reference sequence).

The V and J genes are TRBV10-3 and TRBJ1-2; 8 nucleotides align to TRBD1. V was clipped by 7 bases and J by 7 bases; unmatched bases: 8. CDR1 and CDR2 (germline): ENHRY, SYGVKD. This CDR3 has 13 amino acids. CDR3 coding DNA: TGTGCCATCACCTACGGACAGGGTGGTGGCTACACCTTC. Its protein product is CAITYGQGGGYTF.

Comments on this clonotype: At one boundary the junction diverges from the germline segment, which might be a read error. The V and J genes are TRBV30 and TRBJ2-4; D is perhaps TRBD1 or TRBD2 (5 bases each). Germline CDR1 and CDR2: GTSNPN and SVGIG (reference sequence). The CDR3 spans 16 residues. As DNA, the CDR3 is TGTGCCTGGGGCCTTCGGGACGGTTTAGCCAAAAACATTCGGTACTTC. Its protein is CAWGLRDGLAKNIRYF.

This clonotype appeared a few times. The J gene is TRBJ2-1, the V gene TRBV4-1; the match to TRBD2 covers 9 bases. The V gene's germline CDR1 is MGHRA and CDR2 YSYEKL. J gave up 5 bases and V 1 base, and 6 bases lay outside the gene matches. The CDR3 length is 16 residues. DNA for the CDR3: TGCGCCAGCAGCCAAGCGGTAGCGGGGGCCCACAATGAGCAGTTCTTC. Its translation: CASSQAVAGAHNEQFF.

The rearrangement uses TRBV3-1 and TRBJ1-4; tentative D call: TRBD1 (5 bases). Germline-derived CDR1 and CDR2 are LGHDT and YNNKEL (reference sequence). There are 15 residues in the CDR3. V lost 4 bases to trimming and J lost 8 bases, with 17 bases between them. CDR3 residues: CASSRPRGKGEKLFF. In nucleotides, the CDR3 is TGTGCCAGCAGCCGCCCTCGGGGGAAGGGAGAAAAACTGTTTTTT.

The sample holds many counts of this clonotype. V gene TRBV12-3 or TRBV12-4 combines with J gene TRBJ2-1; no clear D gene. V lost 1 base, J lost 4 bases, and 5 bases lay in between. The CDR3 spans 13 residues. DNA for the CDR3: TGTGCCAGCAGTTTAGATCGGTACAATGAGCAGTTCTTC. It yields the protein CASSLDRYNEQFF.

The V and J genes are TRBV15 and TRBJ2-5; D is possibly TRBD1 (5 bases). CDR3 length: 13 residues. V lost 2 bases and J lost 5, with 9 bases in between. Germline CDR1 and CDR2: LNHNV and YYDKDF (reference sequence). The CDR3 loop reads CATSRSGQETQYF. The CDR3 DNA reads TGTGCCACCAGCAGATCAGGGCAGGAGACCCAGTACTTC.

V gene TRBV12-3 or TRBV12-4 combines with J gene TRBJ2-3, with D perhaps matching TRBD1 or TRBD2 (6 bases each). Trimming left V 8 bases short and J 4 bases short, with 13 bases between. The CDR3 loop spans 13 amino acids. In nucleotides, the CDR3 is TGTGCCAGCGTACGGGGGCGGCCAGATACGCAGTATTTT. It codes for CASVRGRPDTQYF.

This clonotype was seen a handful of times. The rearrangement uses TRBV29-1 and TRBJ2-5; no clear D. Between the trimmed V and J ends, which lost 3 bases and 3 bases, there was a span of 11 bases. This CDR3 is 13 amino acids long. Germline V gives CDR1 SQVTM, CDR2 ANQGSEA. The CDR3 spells CSVEGGSEETQYF. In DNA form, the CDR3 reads TGCAGCGTTGAGGGTGGGTCGGAAGAGACCCAGTACTTC. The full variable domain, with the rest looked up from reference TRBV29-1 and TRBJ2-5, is SAVISQKPSRDICQRGTSLTIQCQVDSQVTMMFWYRQQPGQSLTLIATANQGSEATYESGFVIDKFPISRPNLTFSTLTVSNMSPEDSSIYLCSVEGGSEETQYFGPGTRLLVL.

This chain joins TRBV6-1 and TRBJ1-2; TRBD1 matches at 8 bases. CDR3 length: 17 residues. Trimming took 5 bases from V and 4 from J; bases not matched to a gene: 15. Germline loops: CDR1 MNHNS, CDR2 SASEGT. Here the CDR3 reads CASSKTSDRVFAYGYTF. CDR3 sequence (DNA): TGTGCCAGCAGTAAAACTTCGGACAGGGTGTTTGCCTATGGCTACACCTTC.

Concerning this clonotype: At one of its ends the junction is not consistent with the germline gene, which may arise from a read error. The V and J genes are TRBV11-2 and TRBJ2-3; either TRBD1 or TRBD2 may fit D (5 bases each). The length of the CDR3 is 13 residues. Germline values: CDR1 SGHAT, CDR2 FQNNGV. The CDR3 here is CAISFGALDTQYF. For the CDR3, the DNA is TGTGCCATCAGCTTCGGGGCGCTTGATACGCAGTATTTT.

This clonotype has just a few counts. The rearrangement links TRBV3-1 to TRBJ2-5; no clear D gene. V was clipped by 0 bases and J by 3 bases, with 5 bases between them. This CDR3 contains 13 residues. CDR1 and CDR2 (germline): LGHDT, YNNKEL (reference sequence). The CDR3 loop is CASSQEGKETQYF. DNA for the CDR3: TGTGCCAGCAGCCAAGAGGGGAAAGAGACCCAGTACTTC.

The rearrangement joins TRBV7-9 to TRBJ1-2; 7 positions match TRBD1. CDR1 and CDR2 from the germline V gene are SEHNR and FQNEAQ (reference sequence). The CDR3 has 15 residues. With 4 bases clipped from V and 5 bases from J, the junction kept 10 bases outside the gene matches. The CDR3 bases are TGTGCCAGCAGCTCATCGGACAGGTCGGGGTATGGCTACACCTTC. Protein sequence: CASSSSDRSGYGYTF.

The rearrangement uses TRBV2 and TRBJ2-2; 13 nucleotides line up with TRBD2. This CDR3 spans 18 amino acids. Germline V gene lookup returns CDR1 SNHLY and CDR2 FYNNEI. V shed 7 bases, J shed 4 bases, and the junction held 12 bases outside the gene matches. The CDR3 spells CASTDPRTSGGGTGELFF. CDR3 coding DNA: TGTGCCAGCACTGACCCCCGGACTAGCGGGGGAGGCACCGGGGAGCTGTTTTTT. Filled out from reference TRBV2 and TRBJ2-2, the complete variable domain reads EPEVTQTPSHQVTQMGQEVILRCVPISNHLYFYWYRQILGQKVEFLVSFYNNEISEKSEIFDDQFSVERPDGSNFTLKIRSTKLEDSAMYFCASTDPRTSGGGTGELFFGEGSRLTVL.

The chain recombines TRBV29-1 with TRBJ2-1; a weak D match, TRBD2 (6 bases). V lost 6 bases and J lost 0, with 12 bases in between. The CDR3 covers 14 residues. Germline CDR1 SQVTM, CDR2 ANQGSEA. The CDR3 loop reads CSVTGGSSYNEQFF. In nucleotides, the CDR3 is TGCAGCGTGACCGGGGGAAGCTCCTACAATGAGCAGTTCTTC.

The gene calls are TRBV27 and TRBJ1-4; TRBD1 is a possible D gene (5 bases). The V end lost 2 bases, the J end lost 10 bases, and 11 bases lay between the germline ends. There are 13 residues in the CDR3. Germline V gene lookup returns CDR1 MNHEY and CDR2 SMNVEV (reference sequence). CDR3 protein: CASSLREQGKLFF. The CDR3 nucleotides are TGTGCCAGCAGTTTACGGGAGCAGGGAAAACTGTTTTTT.

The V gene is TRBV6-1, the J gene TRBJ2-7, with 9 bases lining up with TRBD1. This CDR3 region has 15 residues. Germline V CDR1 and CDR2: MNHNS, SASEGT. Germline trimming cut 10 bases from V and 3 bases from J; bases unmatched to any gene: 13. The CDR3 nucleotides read TGTGCCACCTCAGAACCCGGGACAGGGATCTACGAGCAGTACTTC. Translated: CATSEPGTGIYEQYF.

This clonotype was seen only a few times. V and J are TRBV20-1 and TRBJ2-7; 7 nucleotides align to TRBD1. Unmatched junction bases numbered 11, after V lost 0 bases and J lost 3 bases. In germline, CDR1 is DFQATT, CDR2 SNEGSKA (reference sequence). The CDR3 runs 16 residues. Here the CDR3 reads CSARDWRIGDSYEQYF. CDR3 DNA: TGCAGTGCTAGAGATTGGAGGATTGGGGACAGCTACGAGCAGTACTTC.

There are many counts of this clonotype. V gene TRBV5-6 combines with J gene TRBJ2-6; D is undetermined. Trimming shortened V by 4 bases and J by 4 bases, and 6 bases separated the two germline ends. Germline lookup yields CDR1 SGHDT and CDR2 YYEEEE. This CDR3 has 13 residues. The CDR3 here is CASSPLGANVLTF. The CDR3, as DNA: TGTGCCAGCAGCCCCCTGGGGGCCAACGTCCTGACTTTC.

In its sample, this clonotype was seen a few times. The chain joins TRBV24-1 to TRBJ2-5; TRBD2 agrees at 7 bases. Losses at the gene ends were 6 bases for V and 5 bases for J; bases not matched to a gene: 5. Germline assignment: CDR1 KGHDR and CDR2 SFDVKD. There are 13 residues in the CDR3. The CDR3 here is CATSSGGLETQYF. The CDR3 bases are TGTGCCACCAGTTCCGGGGGGTTGGAGACCCAGTACTTC.

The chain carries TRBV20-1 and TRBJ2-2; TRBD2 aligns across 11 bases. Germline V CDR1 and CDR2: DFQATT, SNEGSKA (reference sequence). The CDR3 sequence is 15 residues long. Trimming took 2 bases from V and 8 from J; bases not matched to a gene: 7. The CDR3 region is CSARLAGGRSGELFF. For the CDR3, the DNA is TGCAGTGCTAGACTAGCGGGGGGCCGTAGTGGGGAGCTGTTTTTT.

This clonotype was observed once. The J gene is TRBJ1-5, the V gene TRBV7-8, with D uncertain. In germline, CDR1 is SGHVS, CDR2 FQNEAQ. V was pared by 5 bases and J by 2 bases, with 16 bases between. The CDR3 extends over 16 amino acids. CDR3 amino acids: CASSKEAKGRNQPQHF. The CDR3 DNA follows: TGTGCCAGCAGCAAGGAAGCCAAGGGCCGCAATCAGCCCCAGCATTTT.

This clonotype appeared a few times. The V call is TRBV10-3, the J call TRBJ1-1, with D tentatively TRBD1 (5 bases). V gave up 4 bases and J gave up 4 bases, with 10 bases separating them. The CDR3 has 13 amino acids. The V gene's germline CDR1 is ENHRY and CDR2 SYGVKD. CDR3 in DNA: TGTGCCATCAGTGGACAGAAGGGCACTGAAGCTTTCTTT. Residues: CAISGQKGTEAFF.